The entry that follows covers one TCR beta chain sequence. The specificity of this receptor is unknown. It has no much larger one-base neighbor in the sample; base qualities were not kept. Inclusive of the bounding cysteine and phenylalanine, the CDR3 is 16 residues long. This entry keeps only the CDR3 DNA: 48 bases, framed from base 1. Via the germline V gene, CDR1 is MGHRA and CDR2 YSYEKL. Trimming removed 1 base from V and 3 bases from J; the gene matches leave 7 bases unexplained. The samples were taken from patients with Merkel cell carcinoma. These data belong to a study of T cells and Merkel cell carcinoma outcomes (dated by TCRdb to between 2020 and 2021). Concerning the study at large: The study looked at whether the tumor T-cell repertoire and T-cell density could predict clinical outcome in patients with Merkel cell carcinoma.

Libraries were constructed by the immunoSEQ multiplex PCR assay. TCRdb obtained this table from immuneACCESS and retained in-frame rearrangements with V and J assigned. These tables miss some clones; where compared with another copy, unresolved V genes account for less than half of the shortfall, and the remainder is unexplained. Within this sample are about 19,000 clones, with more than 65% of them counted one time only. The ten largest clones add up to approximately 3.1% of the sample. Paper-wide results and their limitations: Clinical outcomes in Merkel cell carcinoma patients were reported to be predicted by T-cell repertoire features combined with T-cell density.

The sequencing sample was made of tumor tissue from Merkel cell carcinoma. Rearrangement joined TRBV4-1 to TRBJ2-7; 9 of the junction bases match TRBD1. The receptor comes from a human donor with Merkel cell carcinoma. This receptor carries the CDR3 CASSQAGTGRVYEQYF. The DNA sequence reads TGCGCCAGCAGCCAAGCCGGGACAGGGAGAGTCTACGAGCAGTACTTC.